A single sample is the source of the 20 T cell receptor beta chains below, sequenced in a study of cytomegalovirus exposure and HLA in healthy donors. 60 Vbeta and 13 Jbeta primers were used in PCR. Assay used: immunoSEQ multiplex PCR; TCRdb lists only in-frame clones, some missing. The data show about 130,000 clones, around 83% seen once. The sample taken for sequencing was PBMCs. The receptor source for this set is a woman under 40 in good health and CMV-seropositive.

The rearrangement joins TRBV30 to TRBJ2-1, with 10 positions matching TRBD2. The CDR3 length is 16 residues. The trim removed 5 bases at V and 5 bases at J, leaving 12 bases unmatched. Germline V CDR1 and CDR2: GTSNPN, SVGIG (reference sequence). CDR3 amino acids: CAWGAGTSVGNNEQFF. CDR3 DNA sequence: TGTGCCTGGGGCGCCGGGACTAGCGTGGGAAACAATGAGCAGTTCTTC.

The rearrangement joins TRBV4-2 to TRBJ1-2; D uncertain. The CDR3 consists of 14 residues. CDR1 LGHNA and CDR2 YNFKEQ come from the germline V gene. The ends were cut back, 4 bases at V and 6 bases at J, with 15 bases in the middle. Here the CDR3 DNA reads TGTGCCAGCAGCCGAGGGAATAAGGTGGATGGCTACACCTTC. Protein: CASSRGNKVDGYTF.

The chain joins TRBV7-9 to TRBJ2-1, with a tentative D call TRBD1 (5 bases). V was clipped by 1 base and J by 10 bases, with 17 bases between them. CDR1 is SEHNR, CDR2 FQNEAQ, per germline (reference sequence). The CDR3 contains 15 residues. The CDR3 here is CASSLVAVREGEQFF. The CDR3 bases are TGTGCCAGCAGCTTAGTAGCCGTCAGGGAAGGCGAGCAGTTCTTC.

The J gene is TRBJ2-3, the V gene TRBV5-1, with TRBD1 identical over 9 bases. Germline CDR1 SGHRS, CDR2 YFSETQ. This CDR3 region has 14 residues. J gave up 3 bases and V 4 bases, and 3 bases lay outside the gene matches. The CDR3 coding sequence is TGCGCCAGCAGCCAGGACAGGGGAACAGATACGCAGTATTTT. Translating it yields CASSQDRGTDTQYF.

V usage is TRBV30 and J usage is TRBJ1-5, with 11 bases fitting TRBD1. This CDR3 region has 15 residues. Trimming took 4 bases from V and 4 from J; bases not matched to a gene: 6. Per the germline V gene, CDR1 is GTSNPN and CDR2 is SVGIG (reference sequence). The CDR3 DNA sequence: TGTGCCTGGACCCCCGGGACAGGGGGGAATCAGCCCCAGCATTTT. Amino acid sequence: CAWTPGTGGNQPQHF.

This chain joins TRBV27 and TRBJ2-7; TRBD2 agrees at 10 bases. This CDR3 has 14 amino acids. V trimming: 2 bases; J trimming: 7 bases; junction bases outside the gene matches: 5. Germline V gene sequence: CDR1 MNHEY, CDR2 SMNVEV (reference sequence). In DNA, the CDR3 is TGTGCCAGCAGTTTAAAACTAGCGGGGTATGAGCAGTACTTC. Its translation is CASSLKLAGYEQYF.

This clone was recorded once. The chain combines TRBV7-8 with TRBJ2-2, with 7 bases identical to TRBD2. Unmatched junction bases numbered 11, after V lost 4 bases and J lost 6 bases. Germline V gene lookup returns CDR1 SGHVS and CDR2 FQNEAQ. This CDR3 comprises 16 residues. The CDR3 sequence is CASSYPRTGGAGELFF. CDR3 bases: TGTGCCAGCAGCTACCCCAGAACGGGGGGTGCCGGGGAGCTGTTTTTT.

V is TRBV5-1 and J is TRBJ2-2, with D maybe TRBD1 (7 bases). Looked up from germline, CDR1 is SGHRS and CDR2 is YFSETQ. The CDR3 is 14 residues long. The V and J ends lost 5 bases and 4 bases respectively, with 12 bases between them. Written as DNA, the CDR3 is TGCGCCAGCAGTCGACAGGGAGGCACCGGGGAGCTGTTTTTT. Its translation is CASSRQGGTGELFF.

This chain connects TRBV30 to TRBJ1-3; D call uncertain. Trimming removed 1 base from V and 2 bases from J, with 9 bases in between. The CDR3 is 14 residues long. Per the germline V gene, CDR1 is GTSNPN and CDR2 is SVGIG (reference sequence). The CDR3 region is CAWSGGSTGNTIYF. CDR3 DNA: TGTGCCTGGAGTGGTGGCAGTACTGGAAACACCATATATTTT. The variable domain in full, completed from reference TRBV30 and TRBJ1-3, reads SQTIHQWPATLVQPVGSPLSLECTVEGTSNPNLYWYRQAAGRGLQLLFYSVGIGQISSEVPQNLSASRPQDRQFILSSKKLLLSDSGFYLCAWSGGSTGNTIYFGEGSWLTVV.

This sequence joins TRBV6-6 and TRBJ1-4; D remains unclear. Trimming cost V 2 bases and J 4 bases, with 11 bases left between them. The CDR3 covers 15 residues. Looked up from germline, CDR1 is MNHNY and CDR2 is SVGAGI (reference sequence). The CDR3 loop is CASSYGQAGNEKLFF. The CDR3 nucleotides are TGTGCCAGCAGTTACGGTCAGGCGGGTAATGAAAAACTGTTTTTT.

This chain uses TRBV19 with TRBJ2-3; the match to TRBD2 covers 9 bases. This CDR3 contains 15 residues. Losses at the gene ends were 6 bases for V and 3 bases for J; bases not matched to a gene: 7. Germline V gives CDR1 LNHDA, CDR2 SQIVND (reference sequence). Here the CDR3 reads CASRKGAGGTDTQYF. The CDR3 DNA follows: TGTGCCAGTAGAAAGGGGGCGGGGGGGACAGATACGCAGTATTTT.

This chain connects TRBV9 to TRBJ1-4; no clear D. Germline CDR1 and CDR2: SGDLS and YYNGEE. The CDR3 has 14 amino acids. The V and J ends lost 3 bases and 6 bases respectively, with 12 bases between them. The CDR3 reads CASSEAGLDEKLFF. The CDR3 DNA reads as TGTGCCAGCAGCGAAGCAGGCTTAGATGAAAAACTGTTTTTT.

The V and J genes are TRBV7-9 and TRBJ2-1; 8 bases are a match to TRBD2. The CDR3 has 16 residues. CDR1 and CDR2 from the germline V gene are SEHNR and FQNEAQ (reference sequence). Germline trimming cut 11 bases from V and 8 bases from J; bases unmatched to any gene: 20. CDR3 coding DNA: TGTGCCGGCAAAGCGGGAGAGGATACAATAACATATGAGCAGTTCTTC. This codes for CAGKAGEDTITYEQFF.

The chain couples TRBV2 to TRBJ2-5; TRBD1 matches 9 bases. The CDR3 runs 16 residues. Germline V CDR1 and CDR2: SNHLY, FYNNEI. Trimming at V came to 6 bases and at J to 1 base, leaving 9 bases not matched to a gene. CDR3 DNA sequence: TGTGCCAGCAGGGGTGGACAGGGGAGATTCCAAGAGACCCAGTACTTC. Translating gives CASRGGQGRFQETQYF.

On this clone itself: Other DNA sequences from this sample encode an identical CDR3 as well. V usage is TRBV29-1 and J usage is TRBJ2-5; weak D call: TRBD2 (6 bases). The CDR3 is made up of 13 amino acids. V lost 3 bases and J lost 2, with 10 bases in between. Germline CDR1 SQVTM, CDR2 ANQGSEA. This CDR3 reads CSVERGLQETQYF. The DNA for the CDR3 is TGCAGCGTTGAGAGGGGACTTCAAGAGACCCAGTACTTC.

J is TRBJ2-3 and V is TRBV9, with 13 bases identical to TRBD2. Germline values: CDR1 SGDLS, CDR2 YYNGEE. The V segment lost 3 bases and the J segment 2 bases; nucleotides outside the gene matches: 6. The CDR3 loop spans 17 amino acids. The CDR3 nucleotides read TGTGCCAGCAGCGCGAGACTAGCGGGGGGTTTCACAGATACGCAGTATTTT. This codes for CASSARLAGGFTDTQYF.

Here the CDR3 reads CACFGLAGPRDTQYF. CDR3 bases: TGTGCCTGCTTCGGACTAGCGGGGCCGAGAGATACGCAGTATTTT. This chain links TRBV30 with TRBJ2-3; 12 bases line up with TRBD2. This CDR3 spans 15 amino acids. V shed 6 bases, J shed 5 bases, and the junction held 9 bases outside the gene matches. Per the germline V gene, CDR1 is GTSNPN and CDR2 is SVGIG (reference sequence).

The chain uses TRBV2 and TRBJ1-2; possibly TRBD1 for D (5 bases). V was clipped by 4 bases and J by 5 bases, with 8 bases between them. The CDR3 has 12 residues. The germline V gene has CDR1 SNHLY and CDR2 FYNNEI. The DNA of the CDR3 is TGTGCCAGCAGTGGACAGTTGTATGGCTACACCTTC. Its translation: CASSGQLYGYTF.

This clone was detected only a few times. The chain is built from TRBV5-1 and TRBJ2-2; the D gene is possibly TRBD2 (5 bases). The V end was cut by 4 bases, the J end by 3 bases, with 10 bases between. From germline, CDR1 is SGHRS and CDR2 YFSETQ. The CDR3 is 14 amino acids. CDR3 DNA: TGCGCCAGCAGCCAAGGACTGGACACCGGGGAGCTGTTTTTT. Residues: CASSQGLDTGELFF. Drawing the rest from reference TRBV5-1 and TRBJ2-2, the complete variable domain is KAGVTQTPRYLIKTRGQQVTLSCSPISGHRSVSWYQQTPGQGLQFLFEYFSETQRNKGNFPGRFSGRQFSNSRSEMNVSTLELGDSALYLCASSQGLDTGELFFGEGSRLTVL.

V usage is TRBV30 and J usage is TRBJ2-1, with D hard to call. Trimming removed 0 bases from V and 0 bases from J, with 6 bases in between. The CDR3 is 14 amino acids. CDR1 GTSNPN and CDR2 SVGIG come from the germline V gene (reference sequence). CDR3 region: CAWSVQSSYNEQFF. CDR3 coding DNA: TGTGCCTGGAGTGTACAGAGCTCCTACAATGAGCAGTTCTTC. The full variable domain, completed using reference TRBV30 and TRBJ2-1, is SQTIHQWPATLVQPVGSPLSLECTVEGTSNPNLYWYRQAAGRGLQLLFYSVGIGQISSEVPQNLSASRPQDRQFILSSKKLLLSDSGFYLCAWSVQSSYNEQFFGPGTRLTVL.